The 26 T cell receptor beta chains listed next were all sequenced from one sample in a study of blood T cells in healthy people across ages. A sample-barcoded 5' primer and a J-beta primer mix were used in a second PCR of about 7 to 11 cycles. TCRdb called the 5' RACE reads again in MiXCR, with one record for every CDR3 protein. The sample has around 650,000 distinct CDR3 sequences, approximately 31% seen once. Sequencing was performed on blood. The receptors were sampled from a woman older than 75 in good health.

A note on this clonotype: This may be a read error, as it is one base from a much larger clone. The J gene is TRBJ2-7, the V gene TRBV15; unclear D gene. Germline CDR1 reads LNHNV; CDR2 reads YYDKDF (reference sequence). Deletions cut 0 bases from V and 5 bases from J, with 11 bases between. CDR3 length equals 14 residues. For the CDR3, the DNA is TGTGCCACCAGCAGAGATTTGGGTCGGCACGAGCAGTACTTC. This sequence encodes CATSRDLGRHEQYF.

V gene TRBV28 combines with J gene TRBJ1-2; perhaps TRBD1 as D (6 bases). CDR1 and CDR2 from the germline V gene are MDHEN and SYDVKM. This CDR3 has 17 amino acids. V was cut by 5 bases and J by 6 bases, with 25 bases left in between. For the CDR3, the DNA is TGTGCCAGCAGTCCACAGGGTCATGCTTCCGCGGTTGATGGCTACACCTTC. It specifies CASSPQGHASAVDGYTF.

Many counts were recorded for this clonotype. This chain links TRBV11-3 with TRBJ2-7; D is unresolved. V was shortened by 3 bases and J by 6 bases, with 12 bases between the two germline ends. The CDR3 length is 13 residues. From germline, CDR1 is SGHNT and CDR2 YENEEA. The CDR3 here is CASSFHKSREQYF. The CDR3, as DNA: TGTGCCAGCAGCTTCCATAAGTCTCGCGAGCAGTACTTC.

Only a few counts were recorded for this clonotype. The chain has TRBV6-5 and TRBJ2-4, with D tentatively TRBD1 or TRBD2 (5 bases each). The J call is doubtful: the DNA matches TRBJ2-5 better. Germline V gene data show CDR1 as MNHEY and CDR2 as SVGAGI. The CDR3 contains 17 residues. CDR3 sequence reads: CASSYSGTPGDGETQYF. DNA for the CDR3: TGTGCCAGCAGTTACTCCGGGACCCCTGGGGATGGGGAGACCCAGTACTTC.

This clonotype was seen at least ten times. The V and J genes are TRBV5-8 and TRBJ2-5; D assignment may be TRBD1 or TRBD2 (5 bases each). This CDR3 region has 14 residues. Trimming took 4 bases from V and 2 from J, leaving 12 bases between them. Per the germline V gene, CDR1 is SGHTS and CDR2 is YDEGEE. The DNA of the CDR3 is TGTGCCAGCAGCCCCGGGACGGGACAAGAGACCCAGTACTTC. Translating it yields CASSPGTGQETQYF.

The chain employs TRBV4-1 and TRBJ2-7; D uncertain. V lost 4 bases and J 0 bases, leaving 10 bases between the germline ends. This CDR3 comprises 14 residues. Per the germline V gene, CDR1 is MGHRA and CDR2 is YSYEKL. The CDR3 sequence: CASSLLWSSYEQYF. The CDR3 DNA sequence: TGCGCCAGCAGCCTCCTTTGGTCCTCCTACGAGCAGTACTTC.

This clonotype has only a few counts. The chain links TRBV30 to TRBJ1-5; TRBD1 is a possible D gene (5 bases). V was clipped by 1 base and J by 5 bases, with 12 bases between them. The germline CDR1 and CDR2 sequences are GTSNPN and SVGIG (reference sequence). The CDR3 consists of 14 residues. The CDR3 is CAWSARQFDQPQHF. For the CDR3, the DNA is TGTGCCTGGAGTGCAAGACAGTTCGATCAGCCCCAGCATTTT.

This clonotype was seen only once. This rearrangement joins TRBV20-1 to TRBJ2-4; a weak D match, TRBD2 (5 bases). CDR3 size: 15 residues. Germline V CDR1 and CDR2: DFQATT, SNEGSKA (reference sequence). Trimming left V 0 bases short and J 0 bases short, with 9 bases between. For the CDR3, the DNA is TGCAGTGCTAGAGAAGACTACCTAGCCAAAAACATTCAGTACTTC. It yields the protein CSAREDYLAKNIQYF.

Concerning this clonotype: A single base separates this from a much larger clone, so it may be a read error. J is TRBJ2-7 and V is TRBV3-1, with TRBD1 identical over 8 bases. Trimming removed 4 bases from V and 7 bases from J; junction bases left unmatched: 21. Germline V gives CDR1 LGHDT, CDR2 YNNKEL (reference sequence). This CDR3 contains 18 residues. CDR3 in amino acids: CASSRKLDRGASRREQYF. The CDR3 DNA reads TGTGCCAGCAGCCGTAAGCTCGACAGGGGCGCCTCTCGCAGGGAGCAGTACTTC.

This clonotype occurred many times. Given a much more abundant clone one base away, this may be a read error. This chain uses TRBV9 with TRBJ2-1, with D perhaps assigned TRBD1 or TRBD2 (6 bases each). The tail of the sequence fits TRBJ2-7 better, so the J call may be wrong. CDR1 and CDR2 from the germline V gene are SGDLS and YYNGEE. The CDR3 covers 18 residues. Written as DNA, the CDR3 is TGTGCCAGCAGCCCACTGGGGGGCGGACCGAACTCCTACAATGAGCAGTACTTC. It is translated as CASSPLGGGPNSYNEQYF.

This clonotype was recorded at least ten times. The rearrangement links TRBV6-4 to TRBJ2-1, with TRBD2 identical over 7 bases. Trimming cost V 6 bases and J 0 bases; bases outside gene matches: 8. The CDR3 extends over 16 amino acids. Germline V gives CDR1 MRHNA, CDR2 SNTAGT. The CDR3 nucleotides read TGTGCCAGCAGCTCTCTCGGGGGGAGCTCCTACAATGAGCAGTTCTTC. Its protein is CASSSLGGSSYNEQFF.

The sample holds many counts of this clonotype. The chain carries TRBV27 and TRBJ2-7; 7 nucleotides match TRBD1. J lost 5 bases, V lost 0 bases, and 7 bases had no gene match. The CDR3 spans 15 residues. Germline CDR1 MNHEY, CDR2 SMNVEV (reference sequence). CDR3 protein: CASSLSGRGPNEQYF. The CDR3 coding sequence is TGTGCCAGCAGTTTATCTGGTAGGGGGCCCAACGAGCAGTACTTC.

This clonotype was counted at least ten times. The rearrangement uses TRBV20-1 and TRBJ2-7; the D is unclear. The CDR3 sequence is 14 residues long. The ends were cut back, 0 bases at V and 5 bases at J, with 14 bases in the middle. Germline CDR1 DFQATT, CDR2 SNEGSKA (reference sequence). CDR3 sequence: CSARDPGGDDEQYF. Here the CDR3 DNA reads TGCAGTGCTAGAGACCCAGGTGGGGATGACGAGCAGTACTTC.

The sample holds one count of this clonotype. The chain carries TRBV12-3 or TRBV12-4 and TRBJ2-1; TRBD1 is a possible D gene (5 bases). The CDR3 covers 15 residues. The V and J ends lost 7 bases and 0 bases respectively, with 13 bases between them. The CDR3 region is CASNLAGYSYNEQFF. The CDR3 DNA reads TGTGCCAGCAACTTGGCAGGGTACTCCTACAATGAGCAGTTCTTC.

This clonotype was seen ten or more times. The CDR3 nucleotides are TGCAGCGTTGAAGATCTAGGGAGATATGGCTACACCTTC. Protein sequence: CSVEDLGRYGYTF. This chain uses TRBV29-1 with TRBJ1-2; D ambiguous. From germline, CDR1 is SQVTM and CDR2 ANQGSEA. V gave up 0 bases and J gave up 5 bases, with 10 bases separating them. The CDR3 is made up of 13 amino acids.

There are many counts of this clonotype. This chain uses TRBV6-5 with TRBJ1-2; D call uncertain. Trimming left V 7 bases short and J 1 base short, with 16 bases between. CDR1 and CDR2 from the germline V gene are MNHEY and SVGAGI. The CDR3 is 15 amino acids. The CDR3 protein is CASKFDGLSNYGYTF. CDR3 bases: TGTGCCAGCAAATTTGACGGGCTTAGTAACTATGGCTACACCTTC.

Ten or more counts support this clonotype. This may come from a read error, since a much larger clone is one base off. This chain links TRBV6-5 with TRBJ2-1, with D possibly being TRBD2 (6 bases). Per the germline V gene, CDR1 is MNHEY and CDR2 is SVGAGI. Deletions cut 0 bases from V and 8 bases from J, with 11 bases between. This CDR3 contains 14 residues. The DNA for the CDR3 is TGTGCCAGCAGTTACTCGGGGGGACGGGATGAGCAGTTCTTC. Translated, it gives CASSYSGGRDEQFF.

There are many counts of this clonotype. The CDR3 sequence is CASRRDWNTEAFF. CDR3 coding DNA: TGCGCCAGCCGCAGGGATTGGAACACTGAAGCTTTCTTT. V usage is TRBV5-1 and J usage is TRBJ1-1, with a tentative D call TRBD1 (5 bases). The germline CDR1 and CDR2 sequences are SGHRS and YFSETQ. The CDR3 is 13 residues long. The V end lost 7 bases, the J end lost 1 base, and 11 bases lay between the germline ends.

The chain carries TRBV6-1 and TRBJ1-1; 9 bases line up with TRBD1. The trim removed 5 bases at V and 7 bases at J, leaving 8 bases unmatched. The V gene's germline CDR1 is MNHNS and CDR2 SASEGT. The CDR3 contains 14 residues. The CDR3 sequence: CASSQNRGLGEAFF. CDR3 in DNA: TGTGCCAGCAGTCAAAACAGGGGGCTGGGTGAAGCTTTCTTT.

This chain connects TRBV20-1 to TRBJ2-1, with D perhaps TRBD2 (5 bases). The CDR3 is made up of 15 amino acids. The germline V gene has CDR1 DFQATT and CDR2 SNEGSKA (reference sequence). Trimming stripped 1 base from V and 1 base from J, with 11 bases between. CDR3 residues: CSARGSSRSYNEQFF. The CDR3, as DNA: TGCAGTGCTAGAGGCTCTAGCCGGTCCTACAATGAGCAGTTCTTC.

This clonotype was counted ten times or more. The chain employs TRBV5-6 and TRBJ1-6; the D gene is possibly TRBD1 (6 bases). Trimming pared 0 bases from V and 10 bases from J, leaving 14 bases between. The CDR3 has 15 amino acids. The germline V gene has CDR1 SGHDT and CDR2 YYEEEE. CDR3 in amino acids: CASSLGQGLGSPLHF. The CDR3 DNA sequence: TGTGCCAGCAGCTTGGGGCAGGGGTTAGGATCACCCCTCCACTTT.

On this clonotype: With a much larger clone just one base away, this may be a read error. The chain's CDR3 is CSARVSGGARSEQFF. In DNA form, the CDR3 reads TGCAGTGCTAGAGTTAGCGGGGGGGCTAGGAGTGAGCAGTTCTTC. The rearrangement uses TRBV20-1 and TRBJ2-1; 11 bases are shared with TRBD2. The V segment lost 1 base and the J segment 9 bases; nucleotides outside the gene matches: 8. Germline V gene sequence: CDR1 DFQATT, CDR2 SNEGSKA (reference sequence). The CDR3 consists of 15 residues.

Of note for this clonotype: A much larger clone sits a single nucleotide away, making a read error possible. The gene calls are TRBV5-1 and TRBJ1-4, with D tentatively TRBD1 (5 bases). V lost 0 bases and J lost 7, with 13 bases in between. The CDR3 sequence is 15 residues long. Germline V gene data show CDR1 as SGHRS and CDR2 as YFSETQ. The DNA of the CDR3 is TGCGCCAGCAGCTTGGCCTCCGGGGGGGGTGAAAAACTGTTTTTT. Residues: CASSLASGGGEKLFF.

The genes are TRBV15 and TRBJ2-5, with 8 positions matching TRBD1. The CDR3 consists of 14 residues. V was pared by 1 base and J by 9 bases, with 7 bases of the junction left unmatched. The germline CDR1 and CDR2 sequences are LNHNV and YYDKDF (reference sequence). The chain's CDR3 is CATSRAGQALAQYF. CDR3 bases: TGTGCCACCAGCAGAGCGGGACAGGCTCTGGCCCAGTACTTC. Full variable domain (remainder filled in from reference TRBV15 and TRBJ2-5): DAMVIQNPRYQVTQFGKPVTLSCSQTLNHNVMYWYQQKSSQAPKLLFHYYDKDFNNEADTPDNFQSRRPNTSFCFLDIRSPGLGDTAMYLCATSRAGQALAQYFGPGTRLLVL.

This clonotype was recorded a few times. J is TRBJ2-7 and V is TRBV30; tentatively, D is TRBD1 (5 bases). The CDR3 totals 15 residues. Trimming pared 1 base from V and 0 bases from J, leaving 13 bases between. From germline, CDR1 is GTSNPN and CDR2 SVGIG (reference sequence). This chain's CDR3 is CAWSGQRHPSYEQYF. For the CDR3, the DNA is TGTGCCTGGAGTGGACAGCGCCATCCCTCCTACGAGCAGTACTTC.

CDR3 sequence reads: CASSALGTALTDTQYF. The CDR3 DNA is TGTGCCAGCAGTGCCCTGGGGACCGCCCTCACAGATACGCAGTATTTT. This chain links TRBV27 with TRBJ2-3; D is tentatively TRBD1 or TRBD2 (5 bases each). CDR1 and CDR2 (germline): MNHEY, SMNVEV (reference sequence). Deletions cut 5 bases from V and 2 bases from J, with 17 bases between. This CDR3 has 16 amino acids.